There are a few counts of the clone carrying this TCR beta chain. The CDR3 totals 15 residues. Germline CDR1 reads MNHEY; CDR2 reads SMNVEV (reference sequence). Trimming cost V 5 bases and J 6 bases; bases outside gene matches: 10. One entry per CDR3 protein results from TCRdb running MiXCR on the RT-PCR reads. This sample has more than 550,000 distinct CDR3 sequences, with approximately 15% found just once. The V and J genes are TRBV27 and TRBJ2-7; 10 nucleotides line up with TRBD2. The TCR sequence derives from a female donor in good health, serving as a healthy control. Sequencing was done on a sample of memory CD4+ T cells from blood. The CDR3 DNA sequence: TGTGCCAGCAGTCCCCAAGCGGGAGGGTGGAGCGAGCAGTACTTC. This codes for CASSPQAGGWSEQYF.